The T cell receptor (beta chain) described here comes from a study of technical replicates of blood from four donors. The CDR3 totals 15 residues. With 5 bases removed from V and 3 bases from J, the gap between germline ends came to 13 bases. Germline loops: CDR1 MNHEY, CDR2 SMNVEV (reference sequence). The repertoire was sequenced with immunoSEQ multiplex PCR; TCRdb's copy has only in-frame clones and lacks some. The sample gives fewer than 80,000 clones, roughly 91% of which show up once; more than 4.5% is in the top ten. Sequenced sample: PBMCs. This chain connects TRBV27 to TRBJ1-4; D may be TRBD1 (5 bases). This receptor was taken from a human donor in good health. Some clones in this sample may be carry-over from other donors' samples. CDR3 coding DNA: TGTGCCAGCAGTATGGGACTTTCCCCTAATGAAAAACTGTTTTTT. Protein product: CASSMGLSPNEKLFF. Full variable domain (remainder filled in from reference TRBV27 and TRBJ1-4): EAQVTQNPRYLITVTGKKLTVTCSQNMNHEYMSWYRQDPGLGLRQIYYSMNVEVTDKGDVPEGYKVSRKEKRNFPLILESPSPNQTSLYFCASSMGLSPNEKLFFGSGTQLSVL.